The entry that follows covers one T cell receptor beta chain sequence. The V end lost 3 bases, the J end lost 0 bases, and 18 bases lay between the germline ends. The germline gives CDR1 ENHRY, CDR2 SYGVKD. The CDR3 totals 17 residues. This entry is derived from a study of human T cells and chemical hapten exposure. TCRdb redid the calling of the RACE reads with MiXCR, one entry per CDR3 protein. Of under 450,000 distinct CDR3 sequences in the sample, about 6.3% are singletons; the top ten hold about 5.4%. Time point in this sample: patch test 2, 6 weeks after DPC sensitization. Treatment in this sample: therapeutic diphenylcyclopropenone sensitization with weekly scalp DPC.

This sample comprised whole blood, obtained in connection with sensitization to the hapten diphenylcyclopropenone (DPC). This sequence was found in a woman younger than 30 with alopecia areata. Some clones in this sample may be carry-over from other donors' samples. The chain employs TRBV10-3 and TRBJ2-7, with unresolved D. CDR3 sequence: CAISDYARFSSSYEQYF. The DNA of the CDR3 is TGTGCCATCAGTGATTATGCCCGGTTCTCCTCCTCCTACGAGCAGTACTTC.